This T cell receptor beta chain is drawn from a study of T cell responses to AZD1222 COVID-19 vaccine. The CDR3 covers 15 residues. With V trimmed by 6 bases and J by 4 bases, 7 bases remained unmatched. The germline CDR1 and CDR2 sequences are MNHEY and SVGAGI. This table comes from immunoSEQ multiplex PCR, and its TCRdb copy is limited to in-frame clones, with some not included. This sample has fewer than 200,000 clones, with roughly nine tenths found just once. Material: peripheral blood, obtained 28 days after the second AZD1222 dose. This TCR derives from an adult who received the AZD1222 COVID-19 vaccine. The rearrangement joins TRBV6-5 to TRBJ2-5, with 11 bases matching TRBD1. The CDR3 nucleotides read TGTGCCAGCAGGAGGACAGGGGGCGCGGGAGAGACCCAGTACTTC. Translated, it gives CASRRTGGAGETQYF.